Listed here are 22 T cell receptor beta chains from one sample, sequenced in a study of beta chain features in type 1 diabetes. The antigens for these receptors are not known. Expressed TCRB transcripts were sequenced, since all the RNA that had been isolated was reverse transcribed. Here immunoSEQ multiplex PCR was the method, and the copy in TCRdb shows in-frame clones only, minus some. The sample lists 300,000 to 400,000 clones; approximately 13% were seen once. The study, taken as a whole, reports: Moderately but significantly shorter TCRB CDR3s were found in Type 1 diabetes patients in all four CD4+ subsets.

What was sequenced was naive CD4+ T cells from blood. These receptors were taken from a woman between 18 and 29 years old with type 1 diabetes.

The DNA for the CDR3 is TGTGCCAGCGACAGGGGGACGTACAATGAGCAGTTCTTC. Translation: CASDRGTYNEQFF. V usage is TRBV19 and J usage is TRBJ2-1, with 9 nucleotides matching TRBD1. From germline, CDR1 is LNHDA and CDR2 SQIVND (reference sequence). The CDR3 sequence is 13 residues long. J was trimmed by 4 bases and V by 9 bases; bases with no gene match: 4.

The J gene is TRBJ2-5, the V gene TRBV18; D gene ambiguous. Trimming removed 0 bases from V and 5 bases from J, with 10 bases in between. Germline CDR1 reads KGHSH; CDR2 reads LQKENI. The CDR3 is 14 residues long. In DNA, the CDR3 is TGTGCCAGCTCACCACCGTCCGGGTTTGAGACCCAGTACTTC. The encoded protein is CASSPPSGFETQYF.

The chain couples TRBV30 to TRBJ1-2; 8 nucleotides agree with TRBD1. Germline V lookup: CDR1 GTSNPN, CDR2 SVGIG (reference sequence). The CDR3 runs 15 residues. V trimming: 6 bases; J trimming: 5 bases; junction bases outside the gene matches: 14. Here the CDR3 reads CACQTGEERSYGYTF. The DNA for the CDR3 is TGTGCCTGTCAGACAGGGGAAGAGAGGTCTTATGGCTACACCTTC.

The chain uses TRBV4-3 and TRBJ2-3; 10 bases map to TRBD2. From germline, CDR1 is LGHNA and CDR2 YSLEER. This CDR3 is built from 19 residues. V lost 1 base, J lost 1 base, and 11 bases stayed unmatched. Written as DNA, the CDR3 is TGCGCCAGCAGCCAAGGGACTAGCGGCCTCATAGGGGGCACAGATACGCAGTATTTT. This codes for CASSQGTSGLIGGTDTQYF.

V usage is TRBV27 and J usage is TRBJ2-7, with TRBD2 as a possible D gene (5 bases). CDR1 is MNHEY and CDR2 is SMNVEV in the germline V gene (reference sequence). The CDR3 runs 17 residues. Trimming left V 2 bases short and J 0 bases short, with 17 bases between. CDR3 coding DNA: TGTGCCAGCAGTTTACACTTTGGAGGCGGATACTCCTACGAGCAGTACTTC. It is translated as CASSLHFGGGYSYEQYF.

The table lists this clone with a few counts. CDR3 region: CASSLGRGLMETQYF. CDR3 nucleotides: TGTGCCAGCAGCTTAGGCAGGGGGCTGATGGAGACCCAGTACTTC. This chain links TRBV7-8 with TRBJ2-5, with 8 nucleotides matching TRBD1. The CDR3 has 15 amino acids. The V gene end was trimmed by 1 base and the J gene end by 5 bases; junction bases not matched to a gene: 6. Looked up from germline, CDR1 is SGHVS and CDR2 is FQNEAQ.

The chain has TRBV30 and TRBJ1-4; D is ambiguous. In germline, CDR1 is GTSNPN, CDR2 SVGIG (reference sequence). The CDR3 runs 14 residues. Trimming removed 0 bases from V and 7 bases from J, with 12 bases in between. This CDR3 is CAWSVPQNPEKLFF. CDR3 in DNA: TGTGCCTGGAGTGTACCACAGAACCCTGAAAAACTGTTTTTT. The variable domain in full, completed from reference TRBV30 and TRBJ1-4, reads SQTIHQWPATLVQPVGSPLSLECTVEGTSNPNLYWYRQAAGRGLQLLFYSVGIGQISSEVPQNLSASRPQDRQFILSSKKLLLSDSGFYLCAWSVPQNPEKLFFGSGTQLSVL.

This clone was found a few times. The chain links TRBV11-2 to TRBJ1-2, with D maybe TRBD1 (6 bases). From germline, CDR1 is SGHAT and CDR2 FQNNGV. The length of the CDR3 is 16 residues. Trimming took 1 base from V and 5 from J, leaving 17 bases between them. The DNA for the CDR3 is TGTGCCAGCAGCTTAGTCGGGACACACGGCCTATATGGCTACACCTTC. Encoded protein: CASSLVGTHGLYGYTF.

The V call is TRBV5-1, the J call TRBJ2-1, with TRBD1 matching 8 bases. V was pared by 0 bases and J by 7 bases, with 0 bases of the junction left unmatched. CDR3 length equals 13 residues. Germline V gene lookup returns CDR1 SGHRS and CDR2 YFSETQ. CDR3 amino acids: CASSLGTGNEQFF. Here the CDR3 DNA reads TGCGCCAGCAGCTTGGGGACAGGGAATGAGCAGTTCTTC.

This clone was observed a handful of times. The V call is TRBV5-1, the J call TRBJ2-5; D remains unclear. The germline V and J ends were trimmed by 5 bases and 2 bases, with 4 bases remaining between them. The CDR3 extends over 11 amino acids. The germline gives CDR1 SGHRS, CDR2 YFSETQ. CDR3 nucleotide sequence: TGCGCCAGCAGGGAGCAAGAGACCCAGTACTTC. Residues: CASREQETQYF. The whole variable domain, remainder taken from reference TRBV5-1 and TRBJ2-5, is KAGVTQTPRYLIKTRGQQVTLSCSPISGHRSVSWYQQTPGQGLQFLFEYFSETQRNKGNFPGRFSGRQFSNSRSEMNVSTLELGDSALYLCASREQETQYFGPGTRLLVL.

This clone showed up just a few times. The CDR3 region has the DNA TGTGCCAGCAGCAGAACCGGGACAGCTCCCTACAATGAGCAGTTCTTC. This translates into CASSRTGTAPYNEQFF. The chain uses TRBV7-3 and TRBJ2-1; 7 nucleotides agree with TRBD1. This CDR3 contains 16 residues. Germline lookup yields CDR1 SGHTA and CDR2 FQGTGA. The V and J ends lost 5 bases and 2 bases, in that order; junction bases with no gene match: 9.

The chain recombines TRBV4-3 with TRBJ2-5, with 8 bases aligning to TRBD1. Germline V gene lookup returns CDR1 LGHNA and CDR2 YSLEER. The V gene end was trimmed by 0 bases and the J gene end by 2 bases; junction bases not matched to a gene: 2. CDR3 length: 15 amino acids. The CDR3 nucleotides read TGCGCCAGCAGCCAAGATGGACAGGGACAAGAGACCCAGTACTTC. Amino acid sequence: CASSQDGQGQETQYF.

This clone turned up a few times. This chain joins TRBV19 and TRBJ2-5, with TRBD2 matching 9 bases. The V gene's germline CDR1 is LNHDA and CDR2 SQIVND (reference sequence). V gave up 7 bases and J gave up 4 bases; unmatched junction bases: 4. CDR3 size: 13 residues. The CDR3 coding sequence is TGTGCCAGTACCGGGACTAGCAGAGAGACCCAGTACTTC. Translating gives CASTGTSRETQYF. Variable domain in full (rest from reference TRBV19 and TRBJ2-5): DGGITQSPKYLFRKEGQNVTLSCEQNLNHDAMYWYRQDPGQGLRLIYYSQIVNDFQKGDIAEGYSVSREKKESFPLTVTSAQKNPTAFYLCASTGTSRETQYFGPGTRLLVL.

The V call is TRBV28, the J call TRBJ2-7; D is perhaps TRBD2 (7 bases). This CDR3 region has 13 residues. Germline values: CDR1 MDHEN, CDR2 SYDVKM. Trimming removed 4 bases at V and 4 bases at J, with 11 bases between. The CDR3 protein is CASSSGGRYEQYF. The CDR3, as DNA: TGTGCCAGCAGTTCCGGGGGGCGGTACGAGCAGTACTTC. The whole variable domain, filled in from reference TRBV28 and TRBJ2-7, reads DVKVTQSSRYLVKRTGEKVFLECVQDMDHENMFWYRQDPGLGLRLIYFSYDVKMKEKGDIPEGYSVSREKKERFSLILESASTNQTSMYLCASSSGGRYEQYFGPGTRLTVT.

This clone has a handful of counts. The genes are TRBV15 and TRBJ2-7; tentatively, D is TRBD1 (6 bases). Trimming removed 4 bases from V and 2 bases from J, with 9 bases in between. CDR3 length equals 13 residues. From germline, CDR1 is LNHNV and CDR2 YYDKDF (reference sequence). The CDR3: CATSNRETYEQYF. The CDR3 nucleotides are TGTGCCACCAGCAACAGGGAAACCTACGAGCAGTACTTC.

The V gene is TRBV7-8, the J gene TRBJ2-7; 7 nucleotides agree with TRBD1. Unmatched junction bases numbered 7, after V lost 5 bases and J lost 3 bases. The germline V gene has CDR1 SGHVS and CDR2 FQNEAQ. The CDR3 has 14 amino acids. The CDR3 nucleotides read TGTGCCAGCAGCCCTACACGGGACAGCTACGAGCAGTACGTC. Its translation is CASSPTRDSYEQYV.

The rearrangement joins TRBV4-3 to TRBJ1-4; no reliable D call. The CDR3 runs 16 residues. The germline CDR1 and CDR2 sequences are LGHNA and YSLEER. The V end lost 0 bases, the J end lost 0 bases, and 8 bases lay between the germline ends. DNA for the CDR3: TGCGCCAGCAGCCAAGAGAGGTTCGCAACTAATGAAAAACTGTTTTTT. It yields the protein CASSQERFATNEKLFF.

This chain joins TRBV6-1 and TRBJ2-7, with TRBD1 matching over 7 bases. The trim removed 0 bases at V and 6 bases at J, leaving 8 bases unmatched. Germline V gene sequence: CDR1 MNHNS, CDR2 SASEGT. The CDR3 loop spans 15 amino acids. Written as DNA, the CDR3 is TGTGCCAGCAGTGAAGCTTCAGGGGGATGGCGCGAGCAGTACTTC. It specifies CASSEASGGWREQYF.

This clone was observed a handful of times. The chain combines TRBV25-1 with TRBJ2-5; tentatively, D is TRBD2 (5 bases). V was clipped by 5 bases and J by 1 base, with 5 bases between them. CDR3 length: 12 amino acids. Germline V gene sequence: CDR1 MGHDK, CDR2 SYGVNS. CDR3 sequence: CASSSGQETQYF. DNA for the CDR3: TGTGCCAGCAGTAGCGGCCAAGAGACCCAGTACTTC. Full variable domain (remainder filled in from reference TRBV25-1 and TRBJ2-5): EADIYQTPRYLVIGTGKKITLECSQTMGHDKMYWYQQDPGMELHLIHYSYGVNSTEKGDLSSESTVSRIRTEHFPLTLESARPSHTSQYLCASSSGQETQYFGPGTRLLVL.

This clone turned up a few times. CDR3 region: CASSLGTNYYNEQFF. As DNA, the CDR3 is TGTGCCAGCAGCTTAGGAACCAACTACTACAATGAGCAGTTCTTC. J is TRBJ2-1 and V is TRBV11-2, with D uncertain. The CDR3 totals 15 residues. Germline V gene lookup returns CDR1 SGHAT and CDR2 FQNNGV. V was shortened by 1 base and J by 3 bases, with 10 bases between the two germline ends.

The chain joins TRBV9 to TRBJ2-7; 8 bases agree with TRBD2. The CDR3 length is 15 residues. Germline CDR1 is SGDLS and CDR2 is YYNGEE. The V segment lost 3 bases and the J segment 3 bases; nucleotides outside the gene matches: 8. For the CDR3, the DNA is TGTGCCAGCAGCGCGACCGGGAGGGAGTTCTACGAGCAGTACTTC. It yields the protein CASSATGREFYEQYF.

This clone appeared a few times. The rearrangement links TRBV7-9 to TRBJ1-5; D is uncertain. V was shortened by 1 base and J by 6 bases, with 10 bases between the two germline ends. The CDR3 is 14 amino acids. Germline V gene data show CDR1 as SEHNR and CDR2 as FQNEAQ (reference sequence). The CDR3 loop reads CASSLGAVGQPQHF. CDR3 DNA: TGTGCCAGCAGCTTAGGGGCCGTTGGTCAGCCCCAGCATTTT.